This T cell receptor (beta chain) comes out of a study of blood T cell repertoires in COVID-19. Study background: Material from acute and convalescent COVID-19 was sourced from the United States, Italy and Spain.

Unmatched junction bases numbered 14, after V lost 8 bases and J lost 5 bases. The CDR3 totals 16 residues. TCRdb's table, derived via immunoSEQ multiplex PCR, lists solely in-frame clones and lacks some. The sample consists of about 200,000 clones, approximately 81% of them appearing once. This receptor was obtained from a person aged 70 to 85 with COVID-19, enrolled during active disease. Material: peripheral blood. This chain uses TRBV23-1 with TRBJ2-2; the match to TRBD1 covers 7 bases. TRBV23-1 is an ORF for which the function is uncertain. CDR3 in DNA: TGCGCCAGCGTCGACAATCCGGGACAGCGGACCGGGGAGCTGTTTTTT. Translation gives CASVDNPGQRTGELFF.